The sequence of this TCR beta chain was determined in a study of OX40 agonist ivuxolimab in advanced cancers. Study-level information: Two cutaneous melanoma patients and one hepatocellular carcinoma patient, three in all, had partial responses.

Details on this clone: Its antigen remains unidentified.

Findings of the study overall: Which antigen the expanded peripheral T cells recognized is unknown.

The table came from immunoSEQ multiplex PCR; TCRdb's copy has only in-frame clones and leaves some out. This sample has just under 65,000 clones, with over 75% found just once. CDR1 and CDR2 from the germline V gene are SGHVS and FQNEAQ. The germline V and J ends were trimmed by 5 bases and 5 bases, with 9 bases remaining between them. This CDR3 is built from 12 residues. This clonotype was sampled from an adult with an advanced solid tumor such as melanoma, head and neck, liver or kidney cancer. The J gene is TRBJ2-5, the V gene TRBV7-8, with D perhaps TRBD1 or TRBD2 (5 bases each). Sample: CD4+ or CD8+ T cells sorted from blood, taken in a trial of the OX40 agonist ivuxolimab. The chain's CDR3 is CASSVGVETQYF. The CDR3, as DNA: TGTGCCAGCAGCGTGGGGGTGGAGACCCAGTACTTC.